Listed here are 8 T cell receptor beta chains from one sample, sequenced in a study of blood T cells in healthy people across ages (dated by TCRdb to about 2015). The library was made by 5' RACE. Sequencer: Illumina HiSeq 2500. A second 7 to 11 cycle PCR used a sample-barcoded 5' primer and a J-beta primer mix. TCRdb itself trimmed the public reads at Q25 with fastp, ran MiXCR and retained productive beta chains. Here each entry gathers all rows of one CDR3 protein and keeps the most common genes and DNA. The sample records approximately 850,000 distinct CDR3 sequences, over 45% of which are singletons. The ten largest account for over 20% of the sample. The sample was blood. Receptor source: a man aged 25-45 years in good health.

The J gene is TRBJ2-5, the V gene TRBV20-1; D is unclear. Trimming left V 2 bases short and J 5 bases short, with 9 bases between. Per germline, CDR1 DFQATT and CDR2 SNEGSKA (reference sequence). The CDR3 has 12 residues. DNA of the CDR3: TGCAGTGCTAGAAGGCCCACGGAGACCCAGTACTTC. This codes for CSARRPTETQYF.

This chain joins TRBV29-1 and TRBJ2-3, with 11 bases fitting TRBD2. With V trimmed by 1 base and J by 8 bases, 5 bases remained unmatched. In germline, CDR1 is SQVTM, CDR2 ANQGSEA. The CDR3 is made up of 14 amino acids. CDR3 region: CSVEVAGGRSTQYF. The CDR3 bases are TGCAGCGTTGAAGTAGCGGGGGGGAGAAGTACGCAGTATTTT.

The J gene is TRBJ2-1, the V gene TRBV20-1, with 12 bases fitting TRBD2. V was clipped by 2 bases and J by 7 bases; unmatched bases: 9. The CDR3 spans 16 residues. Germline CDR1 DFQATT, CDR2 SNEGSKA (reference sequence). This chain's CDR3 is CSARPPLAGGTNEQFF. The DNA of the CDR3 is TGCAGTGCTAGACCTCCCCTAGCGGGAGGGACAAATGAGCAGTTCTTC.

Of note for this clonotype: One junction end disagrees with the germline gene, perhaps due to a read error. This chain joins TRBV20-1 and TRBJ1-1, with D possibly TRBD1 on 5 matching bases. Germline lookup yields CDR1 DFQATT and CDR2 SNEGSKA (reference sequence). The CDR3 totals 15 residues. The CDR3 loop is CSAGDLWGHRNEAFF. CDR3 coding DNA: TGCAGTGCTGGAGACCTTTGGGGCCATCGGAATGAAGCTTTCTTT.

The V and J genes are TRBV29-1 and TRBJ2-7; TRBD1 matches at 10 bases. The ends lost 5 bases at V and 4 bases at J; junction bases unmatched: 5. CDR1 is SQVTM, CDR2 ANQGSEA, per germline. The length of the CDR3 is 13 residues. The CDR3 reads CSVRDRGKYEQYF. DNA for the CDR3: TGCAGCGTTCGGGACAGGGGAAAATACGAGCAGTACTTC.

V usage is TRBV5-1 and J usage is TRBJ2-7, with D perhaps TRBD1 (5 bases). There are 13 residues in the CDR3. Deletions cut 1 base from V and 6 bases from J, with 11 bases between. CDR1 is SGHRS and CDR2 is YFSETQ in the germline V gene. The CDR3 DNA reads TGCGCCAGCAGCTTGCCAGGGATGGGCGAGCAGTACTTC. Encoded protein: CASSLPGMGEQYF.

The chain recombines TRBV24-1 with TRBJ2-7, with no clear D. Germline values: CDR1 KGHDR, CDR2 SFDVKD. V lost 5 bases and J 6 bases, leaving 7 bases between the germline ends. The CDR3 sequence is 11 residues long. For the CDR3, the DNA is TGTGCCACCAGTGCCCTGGGCGAGCAGTACTTC. Amino acid sequence: CATSALGEQYF.

The chain combines TRBV7-9 with TRBJ1-2; unclear D gene. This CDR3 has 14 residues. Per the germline V gene, CDR1 is SEHNR and CDR2 is FQNEAQ (reference sequence). V was cut by 4 bases and J by 5 bases, with 14 bases left in between. CDR3 in amino acids: CASSYEDRLYGYTF. CDR3 sequence (DNA): TGTGCCAGCAGCTACGAGGACCGATTATATGGCTACACCTTC.